This T cell receptor beta chain derives from a study of identical twins (TCRdb year 2016). For the wider study: To test whether fetal clonotypes persist, the study used deep sequencing on TCR alpha and beta repertoires from monozygotic twins, unrelated adults of various ages, and cord blood. To rule out contamination, the twin experiments were replicated at different times with different library preparation protocols.

Every donor in the study was a healthy Caucasian. Three pairs of female monozygotic twins, all aged roughly 18 to 29 years, were included in the twin cohort. CD4+ and CD8+ T cell populations were isolated with positive isolation kits from Invitrogen. The method behind the library was 5' RACE. The instrument was an Illumina HiSeq 2000. Template switching introduced a universal primer binding site; the final cDNA contained a unique molecular identifier, enabling accurate counting of TCR cDNA molecules. Specific primers in the conserved constant-segment region were used to synthesize first-strand cDNA for TCR alpha and beta chains. Each cDNA library was double barcoded, with a SMART-Mk sample barcode plus Illumina barcodes, to control for contamination. TruSeq adapter sequences and Illumina sample barcodes were added in two successive PCR steps. Sequencing of the TCR alpha and beta cDNA libraries was done on the Illumina HiSeq platform using custom primers. Processing in the source paper ran as follows. Unique molecular identifiers were extracted from raw reads with MiGEC, and CDR3 positions were determined with MiXCR. For each individual, recombination models were inferred using an EM algorithm with the repgenHMM and IGoR tools. The analysis of shared clonotypes was done with the tcR package in R, with sharing normalized by the product of cloneset sizes. To study raw recombination without the effects of thymic and clonal selection, out-of-frame nonproductive sequences were analyzed. TCRdb's own reprocessing of the public reads used fastp at Q25 and MiXCR and kept productive beta chains. Every CDR3 protein is listed once, alongside the most common genes and DNA of its rows. None of the V and J calls come from the authors' own analysis; TCRdb made them. Counted in this sample were 310,000 or so distinct CDR3 sequences; over 8.5% of them appeared once. The ten largest clonotypes hold about 7.1% of the sample.

This clonotype was observed a few times. Its antigen target is currently unknown. The sample holds no much larger clone one base away, and base qualities are not on file. Measured from the cysteine to the phenylalanine, the CDR3 is 12 residues long. Only the CDR3 DNA is retained, 36 bases long and in frame from the first base. CDR1 SQVTM and CDR2 ANQGSEA are derived from the germline V gene. Deletion took 3 bases off V and 1 base off J, with a span of 7 bases between the germline ends. General findings and caveats noted by the study authors: The excess sharing between twins in beta out-of-frame sequences was weaker because fewer shared sequences reduced the signal-to-noise ratio. Because the same donors could not be followed over many years, conclusions were based on cross-sectional statistical analysis. Compared with coincidental sharing between unrelated individuals, out-of-frame TCR alpha sequences shared between twins had an excess of sequences with low generation probability. Invariant T cells such as MAIT and iNKT could partly confound zero-insertion analyses, though diverse VJ usage argued against this for most clonotypes. Abundant cord blood beta clonotypes had fewer insertions, young adult naive repertoires showed a similar but weaker trend, and memory repertoires showed no such trend. Out-of-frame TCR alpha sharing in monozygotic twins was systematically underestimated by recombination models, whereas sharing between unrelated individuals was in agreement with the recombination models.

Separately, the same data were catalogued under a study of yellow fever vaccine responses in identical twins. As the second paper documents: The T cell response to vaccination in identical twins was reported by the authors to appear partly convergent and partly personalized. In identical twins, the study followed T cell clones that responded to the vaccine with precision.

The TCR was taken from a woman aged 18-29 years in good health. The chain joins TRBV29-1 to TRBJ2-7; no D gene is confidently identified. The sample was CD8+ T cells sorted from blood. The DNA sequence is TGCAGCGTTGAGGCCTCTTCCTACGAGCAGTACTTC. This yields the protein CSVEASSYEQYF.